The rows below give T cell receptor beta chains drawn from one sample of a study of blood T cell repertoires in COVID-19. Measured with immunoSEQ multiplex PCR; TCRdb has only the in-frame clones, and not every one. The table has 200,000 to 300,000 clones, 70% to 85% seen once. Sequences were obtained from peripheral blood. The receptor source for this set is a woman older than 75 with acute or convalescent COVID-19. Both conserved end residues are part of each CDR3. Each record gives: J gene, V gene, clone size, CDR3 length, D gene, CDR3 protein, CDR3 DNA. D genes are given only for firm matches. Rows may omit the clone size; those that give it use once, few, many or a size class.

>TRBJ1-5|TRBV5-8|NA|15|TRBD1
CASSKGQTQNQPQHF
TGTGCCAGCAGCAAGGGACAGACCCAGAATCAGCCCCAGCATTTT
>TRBJ2-7|TRBV10-3|NA|12|TRBD1
CAISTTGDEQYF
TGTGCCATCAGCACGACAGGGGACGAGCAGTACTTC
>TRBJ1-5|TRBV9|few|16|NA
CAIRVPDTYSNQPQHF
TGTGCCATCCGCGTCCCAGACACGTATAGCAATCAGCCCCAGCATTTT
>TRBJ2-2|TRBV7-2|NA|16|TRBD2
CASSIPSGVNTGELFF
TGTGCCAGCAGCATTCCCAGCGGGGTGAACACCGGGGAGCTGTTTTTT
>TRBJ2-1|TRBV4-3|once|16|TRBD1
CASSRSRGQGFNEQFF
TGCGCCAGCAGCCGATCGCGGGGACAGGGCTTCAATGAGCAGTTCTTC
>TRBJ1-6|TRBV7-6|NA|13|NA
CASGPEWSSPLHF
TGTGCCAGCGGTCCGGAATGGAGCTCACCCCTCCACTTT
>TRBJ1-1|TRBV18|NA|14|TRBD1
CASSLDRVGTEAFF
TGTGCCAGCTCTCTGGACAGGGTGGGCACTGAAGCTTTCTTT
>TRBJ1-2|TRBV7-2|NA|15|NA
CASSSAARGRDGYTF
TGTGCCAGCAGCTCGGCGGCTCGGGGTAGGGATGGCTACACCTTC
>TRBJ2-1|TRBV27|few|16|NA
CASSLSILASYNEQFF
TGTGCCAGCAGTTTATCGATCCTAGCGTCCTACAATGAGCAGTTCTTC
>TRBJ2-5|TRBV2|NA|14|TRBD2
CASSVLAGQETQYF
TGTGCCAGCAGTGTACTAGCGGGTCAAGAGACCCAGTACTTC
>TRBJ2-3|TRBV19|NA|14|TRBD1
CASRRQGRTDTQYF
TGTGCCAGCAGACGACAGGGCAGAACAGATACGCAGTATTTT
>TRBJ2-1|TRBV7-2|NA|16|TRBD2
CASSLAWLAGANEQFF
TGTGCCAGCAGCTTAGCGTGGCTAGCGGGAGCGAATGAGCAGTTCTTC
>TRBJ2-7|TRBV12-3/TRBV12-4|NA|13|NA
CASSPQGGIEQYF
TGTGCCAGCAGTCCACAGGGGGGGATCGAGCAGTACTTC
>TRBJ1-5|TRBV11-2|once|18|TRBD1
CASSFPHRGRYSNQPQHF
TGTGCCAGCAGCTTTCCCCACAGGGGGAGATATAGCAATCAGCCCCAGCATTTT
>TRBJ2-7|TRBV7-9|NA|14|NA
CASSFSGANYEQYF
TGTGCCAGCAGCTTTTCTGGGGCCAACTACGAGCAGTACTTC
>TRBJ2-1|TRBV5-1|NA|16|TRBD1
CASSPFGQGAGNEQFF
TGCGCCAGCAGCCCCTTCGGACAGGGGGCAGGGAATGAGCAGTTCTTC
>TRBJ1-2|TRBV18|NA|15|TRBD1
CASSYDLTGWDGYTF
TGTGCCAGCTCCTACGATCTGACAGGGTGGGATGGCTACACCTTC
>TRBJ1-2|TRBV30|NA|15|NA
CAWSVRGTYSYGYTF
TGTGCCTGGAGTGTACGGGGGACTTATAGCTATGGCTACACCTTC
>TRBJ2-3|TRBV9|NA|18|TRBD2
CASSAFRGAGTSTDTQYF
TGTGCCAGCAGCGCCTTTAGGGGAGCGGGGACTTCCACAGATACGCAGTATTTT
>TRBJ2-2|TRBV18|NA|18|TRBD2
CASSRRADSGRDTGELFF
TGTGCCAGCTCACGGCGGGCCGATAGCGGGAGGGACACCGGGGAGCTGTTTTTT
>TRBJ2-1|TRBV1|NA|19|NA
CTSSQEGTSGGSSYNEQFF
TGCACCAGCAGCCAAGAAGGGACTAGCGGGGGGAGCTCCTACAATGAGCAGTTCTTC
>TRBJ2-5|TRBV19|few|20|TRBD2
CASSETGTSGRGGGQETQYF
TGTGCCAGTAGCGAGACCGGGACTAGCGGGAGAGGAGGGGGCCAAGAGACCCAGTACTTC
>TRBJ1-1|TRBV3-1/TRBV3-2|NA|11|NA
CASRRGSEAFF
TGTGCCAGTAGAAGAGGGTCTGAAGCTTTCTTT
>TRBJ2-7|TRBV12-5|NA|16|TRBD1
CASGLVHGQVAYEQYF
TGTGCTAGTGGTTTGGTCCATGGACAGGTAGCCTACGAGCAGTACTTC
>TRBJ1-2|TRBV15|NA|14|TRBD1
CATNEGQGFYGYTF
TGTGCCACCAATGAGGGACAGGGCTTTTATGGCTACACCTTC
>TRBJ2-5|TRBV4-2|NA|16|TRBD2
CASSPRLAGGPETQYF
TGTGCCAGCAGCCCCCGACTAGCGGGAGGGCCAGAGACCCAGTACTTC
>TRBJ1-5|TRBV6-1|NA|15|TRBD1
CASSDGTGVGQPQHF
TGTGCCAGCAGTGATGGGACAGGGGTCGGTCAGCCCCAGCATTTT
>TRBJ1-5|TRBV3-1/TRBV3-2|NA|13|NA
CASSERQPTNQHF
TGTGCCAGCAGCGAACGACAGCCTACGAACCAGCATTTT
>TRBJ1-2|TRBV7-8|NA|15|TRBD1
CASSLDKDRVGGYTF
TGTGCCAGCAGCTTAGATAAGGACAGGGTGGGTGGCTACACCTTC
>TRBJ2-1|TRBV19|few|21|NA
CASSIGATGTSGRVKYNEQFF
TGTGCCAGTAGTATAGGCGCGACAGGGACCAGCGGGAGAGTAAAGTACAATGAGCAGTTCTTC
>TRBJ2-1|TRBV19|NA|14|NA
CASSADTAYNEQFF
TGTGCCAGTAGTGCGGACACCGCCTACAATGAGCAGTTCTTC
>TRBJ2-5|TRBV11-2|few|12|NA
CASSLVLETQYF
TGTGCCAGCAGCTTAGTCTTAGAGACCCAGTACTTC
>TRBJ1-1|TRBV7-2|NA|15|TRBD1
CASSPRTGPNTEAFF
TGTGCCAGCAGCCCCCGGACAGGGCCGAACACTGAAGCTTTCTTT
>TRBJ1-2|TRBV10-3|NA|12|TRBD1
CASGTGEYGYTF
TGTGCCAGCGGGACAGGGGAATATGGCTACACCTTC
>TRBJ2-3|TRBV5-6|few|13|NA
CASTSRGTDTQYF
TGTGCCAGCACTTCCCGGGGCACAGATACGCAGTATTTT
>TRBJ1-2|TRBV10-3|NA|13|NA
CAISGGPGDGYTF
TGTGCCATCAGTGGTGGACCGGGGGATGGCTACACCTTC
>TRBJ2-1|TRBV5-6|many|14|TRBD1
CASSPRTGYNEQFF
TGTGCCAGCAGCCCCCGGACAGGTTACAATGAGCAGTTCTTC
>TRBJ2-3|TRBV15|NA|15|NA
CATSRAGDWADTQYF
TGTGCCACCAGCAGAGCGGGAGACTGGGCAGATACGCAGTATTTT
>TRBJ1-5|TRBV6-1|NA|15|TRBD1
CASSEAGTADQPQHF
TGTGCCAGCAGTGAAGCGGGGACAGCAGATCAGCCCCAGCATTTT
>TRBJ1-4|TRBV25-1|NA|17|NA
CASSESIQNPTNEKLFF
TGTGCCAGCAGTGAATCCATCCAGAACCCAACTAATGAAAAACTGTTTTTT